These 16 T cell receptor beta chains came from one sample sequenced in a study of blood T cell repertoires in COVID-19 (dated by TCRdb to about 2020). Library preparation employed the immunoSEQ multiplex PCR assay. In TCRdb, the immuneACCESS table is reduced to in-frame sequences with V and J assigned. These tables do not hold every clone; where another copy was compared, an unresolved V gene accounts for under half, and the others remain unexplained. The sample table contains around 130,000 clones; only one count was recorded for around 90% of them. The top ten constitute about 10% of the sample. The sequenced material came from peripheral blood. Receptor source: a man aged 60 to 75 with active or convalescent COVID-19.

The chain combines TRBV5-1 with TRBJ2-7; weak D call: TRBD1 (5 bases). V shed 1 base and J shed 2 bases, with 7 bases lying between them. The CDR3 consists of 13 residues. Germline loops: CDR1 SGHRS, CDR2 YFSETQ. The CDR3 DNA sequence: TGCGCCAGCAGCTTGACAGGAACCTACGAGCAGTACTTC. Encoded protein: CASSLTGTYEQYF.

The V and J genes are TRBV6-5 and TRBJ2-1; TRBD2 agrees at 9 bases. CDR1 MNHEY and CDR2 SVGAGI come from the germline V gene. The CDR3 extends over 15 amino acids. V lost 6 bases and J lost 2; bases outside the gene matches: 5. This chain's CDR3 is CASSPKRGAYNEQFF. The DNA of the CDR3 is TGTGCCAGCAGCCCAAAGCGGGGGGCCTACAATGAGCAGTTCTTC.

The V and J genes are TRBV28 and TRBJ1-5; TRBD1 agrees at 7 bases. J was trimmed by 6 bases and V by 1 base; bases with no gene match: 9. Per germline, CDR1 MDHEN and CDR2 SYDVKM. CDR3 size: 16 residues. CDR3 sequence (DNA): TGTGCCAGCAGTTTATTCCGACAGGGCGGGCGTCAGCCCCAGCATTTT. Its translation: CASSLFRQGGRQPQHF.

V gene TRBV5-6 combines with J gene TRBJ2-1; 9 bases line up with TRBD1. The germline V gene encodes CDR1 SGHDT and CDR2 YYEEEE. V lost 3 bases, J lost 8 bases, and 6 bases stayed unmatched. The CDR3 totals 14 residues. CDR3 amino acids: CASSSGTGWYEQFF. The CDR3 coding sequence is TGTGCCAGCAGCTCCGGGACAGGGTGGTATGAGCAGTTCTTC.

The chain combines TRBV6-5 with TRBJ2-2; 7 bases fit TRBD1. Trimming cost V 5 bases and J 7 bases; bases outside gene matches: 4. This CDR3 comprises 13 residues. Germline V gives CDR1 MNHEY, CDR2 SVGAGI. In DNA, the CDR3 is TGTGCCAGCAGTCGAGGGACAGTCGGGGAGCTGTTTTTT. Its protein is CASSRGTVGELFF.

The rearrangement uses TRBV7-6 and TRBJ2-1; 10 positions match TRBD2. The V and J ends lost 6 bases and 3 bases, in that order; junction bases with no gene match: 8. The CDR3 spans 16 residues. The germline V gene encodes CDR1 SGHVS and CDR2 FNYEAQ. The CDR3 is CASSSGLATFYNEQFF. In DNA form, the CDR3 reads TGTGCCAGCAGTTCGGGACTAGCGACCTTCTACAATGAGCAGTTCTTC. Based on the CDR3 plus reference TRBV7-6 and TRBJ2-1, the full variable domain is GAGVSQSPRYKVTKRGQDVALRCDPISGHVSLYWYRQALGQGPEFLTYFNYEAQQDKSGLPNDRFSAERPEGSISTLTIQRTEQRDSAMYRCASSSGLATFYNEQFFGPGTRLTVL.

On this clone: Within the sample, other DNA sequences also encode this same CDR3. V is TRBV7-2 and J is TRBJ1-5; D unclear. Germline V gene data show CDR1 as SGHTA and CDR2 as FQGNSA. Deletions cut 0 bases from V and 3 bases from J, with 3 bases between. The CDR3 has 13 residues. CDR3 protein: CASSLAYNQPQHF. The CDR3 nucleotides are TGTGCCAGCAGCTTAGCCTACAATCAGCCCCAGCATTTT.

The chain links TRBV30 to TRBJ2-1, with D possibly matching TRBD2 (6 bases). The CDR3 has 15 residues. Germline assignment: CDR1 GTSNPN and CDR2 SVGIG (reference sequence). Trimming stripped 0 bases from V and 6 bases from J, with 15 bases between. The CDR3 region is CAWSVPLGGLNEQFF. The DNA of the CDR3 is TGTGCCTGGAGTGTACCATTGGGGGGACTCAATGAGCAGTTCTTC. The variable domain in full, with the rest retrieved from reference TRBV30 and TRBJ2-1, is SQTIHQWPATLVQPVGSPLSLECTVEGTSNPNLYWYRQAAGRGLQLLFYSVGIGQISSEVPQNLSASRPQDRQFILSSKKLLLSDSGFYLCAWSVPLGGLNEQFFGPGTRLTVL.

The gene calls are TRBV4-3 and TRBJ1-5; the D is unclear. The CDR3 is 13 amino acids. V was cut by 3 bases and J by 7 bases, with 10 bases left in between. CDR1 and CDR2 (germline): LGHNA, YSLEER. CDR3 sequence: CASSQEGRQPQHF. Here the CDR3 DNA reads TGCGCCAGCAGCCAGGAGGGAAGGCAGCCCCAGCATTTT.

The chain recombines TRBV29-1 with TRBJ1-1; no firm D call. This CDR3 contains 12 residues. Germline V gene data show CDR1 as SQVTM and CDR2 as ANQGSEA. With 3 bases removed from V and 4 bases from J, the gap between germline ends came to 9 bases. This chain's CDR3 is CSVEGWVTEAFF. The CDR3 DNA sequence: TGCAGCGTTGAGGGCTGGGTCACTGAAGCTTTCTTT.

This chain joins TRBV7-3 and TRBJ2-1; D perhaps matches TRBD2 (6 bases). The CDR3 length is 14 residues. CDR1 and CDR2 (germline): SGHTA, FQGTGA. V was clipped by 1 base and J by 6 bases, with 10 bases between them. CDR3 in amino acids: CASSLRGLINEQFF. The CDR3 DNA reads TGTGCCAGCAGCTTAAGGGGACTCATCAATGAGCAGTTCTTC. Full variable domain (rest looked up from reference TRBV7-3 and TRBJ2-1): GAGVSQTPSNKVTEKGKYVELRCDPISGHTALYWYRQSLGQGPEFLIYFQGTGAADDSGLPNDRFFAVRPEGSVSTLKIQRTERGDSAVYLCASSLRGLINEQFFGPGTRLTVL.

CDR3: CASSQAGRGNEKLFF. For the CDR3, the DNA is TGTGCCAGCAGCCAGGCGGGCAGAGGAAATGAAAAACTGTTTTTT. The chain recombines TRBV14 with TRBJ1-4; D gene unclear. Germline V gives CDR1 SGHDN, CDR2 FVKESK. The CDR3 is 15 amino acids. Between the trimmed V and J ends, which lost 3 bases and 5 bases, there was a span of 13 bases.

The chain joins TRBV7-9 to TRBJ2-7; 9 nucleotides align to TRBD2. The CDR3 loop spans 15 amino acids. After removal of 2 bases from V and 0 bases from J, the junction contained 2 bases not matched to a gene. The V gene's germline CDR1 is SEHNR and CDR2 FQNEAQ (reference sequence). The CDR3 DNA is TGTGCCAGCAGCTTATATAGCGGGAGCTCCTACGAGCAGTACTTC. Protein: CASSLYSGSSYEQYF.

This chain uses TRBV19 with TRBJ2-1; 10 positions agree with TRBD2. The CDR3 covers 15 residues. J lost 7 bases, V lost 2 bases, and 5 bases had no gene match. Germline V lookup: CDR1 LNHDA, CDR2 SQIVND (reference sequence). CDR3 protein: CASSISGRVRNEQFF. CDR3 coding DNA: TGTGCCAGTAGTATAAGCGGGAGGGTTAGAAATGAGCAGTTCTTC.

The rearrangement links TRBV24-1 to TRBJ1-2; 8 bases agree with TRBD1. Germline V gives CDR1 KGHDR, CDR2 SFDVKD. Unmatched junction bases numbered 11, after V lost 4 bases and J lost 8 bases. The CDR3 spans 15 residues. CDR3 in amino acids: CATSDYSTGEKGYTF. In DNA, the CDR3 is TGTGCCACCAGTGACTACTCGACAGGGGAAAAGGGCTACACCTTC.

This chain joins TRBV28 and TRBJ2-3, with 7 positions matching TRBD2. The junction had 7 bases not matched to a gene; V was cut back by 3 bases and J by 4 bases. This CDR3 has 15 amino acids. CDR1 and CDR2 from the germline V gene are MDHEN and SYDVKM. The chain's CDR3 is CASSLDGRLADTQYF. The CDR3 DNA sequence: TGTGCCAGCAGTTTGGACGGGAGGCTTGCAGATACGCAGTATTTT.